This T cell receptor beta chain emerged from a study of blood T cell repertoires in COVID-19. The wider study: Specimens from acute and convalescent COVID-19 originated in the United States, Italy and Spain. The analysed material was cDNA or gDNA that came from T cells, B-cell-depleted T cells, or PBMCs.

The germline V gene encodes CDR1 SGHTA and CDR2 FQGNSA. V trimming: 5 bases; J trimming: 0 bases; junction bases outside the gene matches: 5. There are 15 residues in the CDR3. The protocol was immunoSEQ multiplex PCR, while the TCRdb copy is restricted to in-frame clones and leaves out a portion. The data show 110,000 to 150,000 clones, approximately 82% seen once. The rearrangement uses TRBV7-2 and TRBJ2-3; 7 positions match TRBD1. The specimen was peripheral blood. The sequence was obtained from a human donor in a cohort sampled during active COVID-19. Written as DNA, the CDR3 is TGTGCCAGCAGCCGGGACAGACTTAGCACAGATACGCAGTATTTT. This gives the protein CASSRDRLSTDTQYF.